The TCR beta chain described here comes from a study of cytomegalovirus exposure and HLA in healthy donors. PCR used 60 Vbeta primers and 13 Jbeta primers. Sequencing was performed with immunoSEQ multiplex PCR; in TCRdb, only in-frame clones are kept and a portion is missing. The repertoire has about 87,000 clones, nearly 80% of them found once; the top ten carry under 4%. This TCR derives from a woman aged 35 to 49 in good health and CMV-seronegative. The specimen sequenced was PBMCs.

CDR3 amino acids: CASSPRGTSGGWEQFF. The CDR3 DNA reads TGTGCCAGCAGCCCACGGGGGACTAGCGGGGGATGGGAGCAGTTCTTC. V and J are TRBV7-2 and TRBJ2-1; 14 bases align to TRBD2. Germline CDR1 and CDR2: SGHTA and FQGNSA. This CDR3 contains 16 residues. Trimming at V came to 5 bases and at J to 10 bases, leaving 10 bases not matched to a gene.